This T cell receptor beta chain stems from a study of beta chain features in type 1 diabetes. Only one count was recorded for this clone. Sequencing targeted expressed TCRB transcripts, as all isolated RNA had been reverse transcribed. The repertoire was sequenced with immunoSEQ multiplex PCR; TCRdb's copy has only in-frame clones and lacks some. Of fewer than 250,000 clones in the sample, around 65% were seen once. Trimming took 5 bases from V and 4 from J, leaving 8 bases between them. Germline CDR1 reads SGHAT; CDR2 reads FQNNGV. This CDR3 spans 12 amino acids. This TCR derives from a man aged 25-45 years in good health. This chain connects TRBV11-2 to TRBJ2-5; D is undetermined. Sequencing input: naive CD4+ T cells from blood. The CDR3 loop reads CASSDLGETQYF. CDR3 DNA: TGTGCCAGCAGCGATCTAGGAGAGACCCAGTACTTC.